These 20 T cell receptor beta chains share one sample of origin, sequenced in a study of shared clonotypes between healthy human individuals (TCRdb year 2020). The receptor library was made with the immunoSEQ multiplex PCR assay. This is the immuneACCESS table as TCRdb keeps it, with only in-frame sequences that have V and J called. A part of the clones is gone; compared with another copy, unresolved V genes explain less than half, and the rest is unexplained. This sample holds over a million clones; under 80% were observed only once. Jointly, the top ten make up less than 1.5% of the sample. The sequencing sample was made of memory CD4+ T cells sorted from blood. In light of the paper, this sample's cell subset or site label describes: CD45RA-negative fraction. All receptors come from a young man in good health.

V gene TRBV7-9 combines with J gene TRBJ1-2; 9 bases fit TRBD1. V lost 2 bases, J lost 7 bases, and 8 bases stayed unmatched. Germline V gives CDR1 SEHNR, CDR2 FQNEAQ (reference sequence). The CDR3 sequence is 15 residues long. This chain's CDR3 is CASSLRDREGSGYTF. The CDR3 nucleotides are TGTGCCAGCAGCTTAAGGGACAGGGAAGGTTCTGGCTACACCTTC.

This clone appeared once. This CDR3 reads CASSYHGLAGDHTQYF. CDR3 nucleotides: TGCGCCAGCAGCTACCACGGACTAGCGGGGGACCATACGCAGTATTTT. The chain employs TRBV5-1 and TRBJ2-3, with TRBD2 matching 13 bases. J was trimmed by 7 bases and V by 3 bases; bases with no gene match: 8. The length of the CDR3 is 16 residues. Germline loops: CDR1 SGHRS, CDR2 YFSETQ.

This clone was seen more than once but under ten times. This sample also contains other DNA sequences that code for the same CDR3. In DNA, the CDR3 is TGTGCCTGGAGTGTACTGAACTATGGCTACACCTTC. This sequence encodes CAWSVLNYGYTF. This chain connects TRBV30 to TRBJ1-2; no firm D call. CDR3 size: 12 residues. Germline V gene lookup returns CDR1 GTSNPN and CDR2 SVGIG (reference sequence). V was trimmed by 0 bases and J by 2 bases, leaving 4 bases between them.

V usage is TRBV18 and J usage is TRBJ1-1, with 7 bases lining up with TRBD1. V shed 3 bases, J shed 2 bases, and the junction held 12 bases outside the gene matches. CDR3 size: 17 residues. Germline V gives CDR1 KGHSH, CDR2 LQKENI. DNA for the CDR3: TGTGCCAGCTCACCCCTCCAGGGACAGTTGGCCAACACTGAAGCTTTCTTT. Protein: CASSPLQGQLANTEAFF.

This clone was counted many times. The rearrangement joins TRBV27 to TRBJ2-3; the match to TRBD1 covers 11 bases. The germline CDR1 and CDR2 sequences are MNHEY and SMNVEV (reference sequence). This CDR3 is built from 16 residues. With 2 bases clipped from V and 4 bases from J, the junction kept 5 bases outside the gene matches. CDR3 amino acids: CASSLGGGQGADTQYF. Written as DNA, the CDR3 is TGTGCCAGCAGTTTAGGTGGGGGACAGGGGGCAGATACGCAGTATTTT.

The J gene is TRBJ1-2, the V gene TRBV27, with 8 nucleotides matching TRBD1. CDR3 length: 14 residues. Trimming at V came to 4 bases and at J to 8 bases, leaving 9 bases not matched to a gene. Per germline, CDR1 MNHEY and CDR2 SMNVEV (reference sequence). The CDR3 here is CASSSTGGASGYTF. The CDR3 DNA follows: TGTGCCAGCAGTTCTACAGGGGGAGCGAGCGGCTACACCTTC.

This sequence joins TRBV2 and TRBJ2-2, with a weak D call TRBD1 (5 bases). V lost 6 bases and J 3 bases, leaving 8 bases between the germline ends. This CDR3 contains 13 residues. Per the germline V gene, CDR1 is SNHLY and CDR2 is FYNNEI. CDR3 in amino acids: CASSSGYTGELFF. In nucleotides, the CDR3 is TGTGCCAGCAGCTCAGGGTACACCGGGGAGCTGTTTTTT.

Concerning this clone: The junction and the germline gene differ at one end; a read error may be behind it. V and J are TRBV6-6 and TRBJ1-1; D remains ambiguous. CDR1 is MNHNY and CDR2 is SVGAGI in the germline V gene (reference sequence). The CDR3 runs 11 residues. CDR3: CAISSGPQAFF. The CDR3 region has the DNA TGTGCCATCAGTTCCGGGCCCCAAGCTTTCTTT.

Concerning this clone: Within the sample, other DNA sequences also encode this same CDR3. The genes are TRBV5-4 and TRBJ1-1; 7 bases line up with TRBD1. V shed 2 bases, J shed 0 bases, and the junction held 1 base outside the gene matches. Per the germline V gene, CDR1 is SGHNT and CDR2 is YYREEE (reference sequence). CDR3 length: 14 amino acids. For the CDR3, the DNA is TGTGCCAGCAGCTTAGGACAGGTGAACACTGAAGCTTTCTTT. Its protein product is CASSLGQVNTEAFF.

This chain links TRBV30 with TRBJ2-5, with D uncertain. Germline CDR1 and CDR2: GTSNPN and SVGIG (reference sequence). This CDR3 contains 14 residues. Trimming removed 3 bases from V and 5 bases from J, with 16 bases in between. The CDR3, as DNA: TGTGCCTGGAGCCCGGCAGGCCTCGGGGAGACCCAGTACTTC. Translating gives CAWSPAGLGETQYF.

In DNA, the CDR3 is TGTGCCAGCAGCTTAAATGAGGGTAGTCGTGAAAAACTGTTTTTT. Amino acid sequence: CASSLNEGSREKLFF. The V gene is TRBV7-8, the J gene TRBJ1-4; D is ambiguous. Germline loops: CDR1 SGHVS, CDR2 FQNEAQ. Deletions cut 2 bases from V and 7 bases from J, with 14 bases between. CDR3 length: 15 residues.

The rearrangement links TRBV7-2 to TRBJ2-5, with TRBD2 identical over 8 bases. The assigned J gene may be wrong: the sequence end matches TRBJ2-7 better. There are 16 residues in the CDR3. Germline V lookup: CDR1 SGHTA, CDR2 FQGNSA. DNA for the CDR3: TGTGCCAGCAGCCAAAACCTAGGAGCGGGAGCTCCCGAGCAGTACTTC. The encoded protein is CASSQNLGAGAPEQYF.

The chain carries TRBV10-2 and TRBJ1-1, with unresolved D. Deletions cut 7 bases from V and 5 bases from J, with 8 bases between. Germline V CDR1 and CDR2: WSHSY, SAAADI. The CDR3 runs to 11 residues. In nucleotides, the CDR3 is TGCGCCAGCACGGGGAGGACTGAAGCTTTCTTT. This sequence encodes CASTGRTEAFF.

This sequence joins TRBV5-5 and TRBJ1-6, with no clear D. The V gene lost 3 bases and the J gene lost 0 bases, with 10 bases spanning the gap. Germline CDR1 and CDR2: SGHKS and YYEKEE (reference sequence). The CDR3 has 16 residues. DNA of the CDR3: TGTGCCAGCAGCTCGACCTTCAGCTCCTATAATTCACCCCTCCACTTT. Translation: CASSSTFSSYNSPLHF.

On this clone itself: This may stem from a read error, because a much larger clone lies one nucleotide away. Other DNA sequences from this sample encode an identical CDR3 as well. The chain has TRBV25-1 and TRBJ1-1; possibly TRBD1 for D (6 bases). Looked up from germline, CDR1 is MGHDK and CDR2 is SYGVNS. The CDR3 covers 13 residues. Trimming took 6 bases from V and 1 from J, leaving 9 bases between them. DNA of the CDR3: TGTGCCAGCAGCTCGACAGGGAACACTGAAGCTTTCTTT. Its protein product is CASSSTGNTEAFF.

V gene TRBV10-3 combines with J gene TRBJ2-7; D tentatively reads TRBD1 or TRBD2 (6 bases each). The V gene lost 6 bases and the J gene lost 0 bases, with 9 bases spanning the gap. Germline V CDR1 and CDR2: ENHRY, SYGVKD. The CDR3 length is 13 residues. The CDR3 is CAIRGGPSYEQYF. The CDR3 DNA sequence: TGTGCCATCAGGGGGGGCCCCTCCTACGAGCAGTACTTC.

The chain carries TRBV11-3 and TRBJ2-2; 7 bases fit TRBD2. Looked up from germline, CDR1 is SGHNT and CDR2 is YENEEA. The V segment lost 5 bases and the J segment 7 bases; nucleotides outside the gene matches: 13. The CDR3 totals 16 residues. The CDR3 reads CASSTRGEGHDGELFF. The DNA for the CDR3 is TGTGCCAGCAGCACTCGCGGGGAGGGCCACGACGGGGAGCTGTTTTTT.

In the case of this clone: In the same sample, other DNA sequences code for this CDR3. The chain is built from TRBV27 and TRBJ1-5; 7 bases are a match to TRBD1. CDR1 and CDR2 (germline): MNHEY, SMNVEV (reference sequence). The CDR3 extends over 13 amino acids. J was trimmed by 4 bases and V by 8 bases; bases with no gene match: 5. This chain's CDR3 is CASRLQGNQPQHF. The CDR3 DNA sequence: TGTGCCAGCCGGCTACAGGGGAATCAGCCCCAGCATTTT.

A few counts support this clone. The J gene is TRBJ2-5, the V gene TRBV19, with 7 bases aligning to TRBD1. V was pared by 4 bases and J by 4 bases, with 3 bases of the junction left unmatched. The CDR3 totals 13 residues. Per germline, CDR1 LNHDA and CDR2 SQIVND (reference sequence). CDR3 nucleotide sequence: TGTGCCAGTAGTAGGGCAGGGGGAGAGACCCAGTACTTC. This codes for CASSRAGGETQYF.

The rearrangement links TRBV10-1 to TRBJ1-1; D is uncertain. CDR3 length equals 13 residues. V lost 6 bases, J lost 9 bases, and 17 bases lay in between. Germline values: CDR1 WNHNN, CDR2 SYGVQD (reference sequence). CDR3 bases: TGCGCCAGCAGGGCTATCCCGACGGGAAAAGCTTTCTTT. Protein product: CASRAIPTGKAFF.